This T cell receptor beta chain was observed in a study of regulatory T cells in long-lasting Graves disease (dated by TCRdb to about 2021). Turning to the overall study: Antithyroid drugs had been taken for less than 3 months by newly diagnosed Graves' disease patients. This study used TCR sequencing and RNA sequencing of peripheral blood to compare persistent Graves' disease patients against newly diagnosed Graves' disease patients. The study was registered as a clinical trial and conducted in China. TCR sequencing covered around 13 persistent and 20 newly diagnosed Graves' disease patients, 33 samples in total. What the work shows at the level of the full study, not this receptor alone: Peripheral blood alone was examined, since thyroid tissue, which constituted the primary lesion, could not be accessed. Preferential use of TRBV28, TRBJ1-2 and TRBJ2-5 was observed in persistent disease, whereas TRBV20-1 and TRBJ2-1 were favored in newly diagnosed disease. Sequencing and analysis were restricted to the TCR beta chain. The small sample size was acknowledged by the authors as a limitation that may reduce accuracy. A larger number of public clonotypes was shared among persistent patients (2,741) than among newly diagnosed patients (around 870). Lower TCR Shannon entropy and fewer highly expanded clones were observed in persistent Graves' disease patients than in newly diagnosed patients, which suggested clonal expansion.

The library came from multiplex PCR. Instrument used: Illumina HiSeq 4000. CDR3 regions were amplified by Arm-PCR with iRepertoire HTBI primers to construct TCR beta libraries. PCR products were gel purified before sequencing. The authors' pipeline ran thus. Gene usage analysis of CDR3 amino acid clonotypes used the approximately 62 TRBV and more than 13 TRBJ segments found across samples. COPE and FqMerger were used to merge filtered high-quality paired reads into contigs. BLAST was used to align contigs to IMGT TRBV, TRBD and TRBJ reference genes, with CDR3 defined following IMGT. Any clonotype with a frequency above 0.1% was counted as a highly expanded clone. Repertoire diversity was measured by Shannon entropy, and V-J evenness by the Gini coefficient. Public clonotypes were defined as clonotypes shared by more than one individual. TCRdb redid the processing of the public reads, applying fastp at Q25 and MiXCR, and retained in-frame beta chains. Here each entry gathers all rows of one CDR3 protein and keeps the most common genes and DNA. TCRdb, not the authors, supplied the V and J calls. Across this sample there are about 220,000 distinct CDR3 sequences, with about a sixth seen only once. The ten largest make up about 20% of the sample.

On this clonotype: Its binding antigen is unknown. Base qualities are missing; no much larger clone stands one base away.

What the time point label conveys for this sample: newly diagnosed GD, antithyroid drugs for less than 3 months. RNA was extracted from PBMCs in TRIzol for both TCR sequencing and RNA sequencing. The diagnosis of Graves' disease followed American Thyroid Association guidelines. Patients for the study were recruited at an endocrinology department in Xi'an, China. From each patient, approximately 9 milliliters of peripheral blood was collected into an EDTA anticoagulant tube. Ficoll Paque Plus density gradient separation was used to isolate PBMCs, and no further T cell sorting was performed. An Agilent 2100 Bioanalyzer and agarose gel were used to assess RNA quality, and a NanoDrop 2000 was used to measure RNA concentration. CDR1 and CDR2 (LNHDA, SQIVND) derive from the germline V gene (reference sequence). For this chain, trimming is 5 bases at the V end and 5 bases at the J end, and the number of junction bases without a gene match is 1. Reading from cysteine to phenylalanine, the CDR3 counts 12 amino acids. The only DNA kept is the CDR3, 36 bases in frame from the first base.

Sample: peripheral blood mononuclear cells (PBMCs), taken at new diagnosis, from a patient treated with antithyroid drugs. This sequence uses TRBV19 and TRBJ1-2, with 8 middle bases fitting TRBD1. This TCR came from a female donor with Graves disease. Here the CDR3 is given as CASSDRGYGYTF. The bases read TGTGCCAGTAGTGACAGGGGTTATGGCTACACCTTC.